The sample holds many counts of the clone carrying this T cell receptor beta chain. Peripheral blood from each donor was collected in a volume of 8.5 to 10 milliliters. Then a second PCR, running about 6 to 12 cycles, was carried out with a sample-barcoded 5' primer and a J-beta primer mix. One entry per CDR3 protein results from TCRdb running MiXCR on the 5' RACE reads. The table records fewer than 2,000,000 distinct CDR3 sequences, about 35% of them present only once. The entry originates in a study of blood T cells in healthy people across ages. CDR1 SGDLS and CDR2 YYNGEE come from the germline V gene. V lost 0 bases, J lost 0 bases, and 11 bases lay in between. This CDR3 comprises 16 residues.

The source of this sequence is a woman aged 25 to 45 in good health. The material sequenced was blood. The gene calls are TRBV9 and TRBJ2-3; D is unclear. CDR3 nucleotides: TGTGCCAGCAGCGTAGGGATGGCCCCTAGCACAGATACGCAGTATTTT. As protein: CASSVGMAPSTDTQYF.